The clone carrying this T cell receptor beta chain was seen a handful of times. There were healthy Caucasian individuals from Russia, aged about 6 to 95, serving as donors. The data derive from a study of blood T cells in healthy people across ages. The length of the CDR3 is 14 residues. Germline-derived CDR1 and CDR2 are SGHVS and FNYEAQ. Trimming took off 5 bases at V and 5 bases at J, with 15 bases between the two ends. For the second PCR, which ran for about 6 to 11 cycles, a sample-barcoded 5' primer and a J-beta primer mix were used. TCRdb fed the 5' RACE reads into MiXCR, producing one record per CDR3 protein. The top ten clones hold under 25% of a sample with some 1,800,000 distinct CDR3 sequences, more than 35% of them seen once.

The TCR was taken from a human donor in good health. Sequencing used blood. The gene calls are TRBV7-6 and TRBJ1-2; weak D call: TRBD1 (6 bases). CDR3 protein: CASSARTAGYGYTF. The CDR3 bases are TGTGCCAGCAGCGCGAGGACAGCGGGATATGGCTACACCTTC.